A selection of T cell receptor beta chains follows, all from one sample in a study of T-cell reconstitution after alpha-beta-depleted transplantation in children. TCRdb itself ran the PCR reads through MiXCR, one entry per CDR3 protein. The table lists approximately 640,000 distinct CDR3 sequences, 16% of them singletons, with 1.1% in the top ten. Sequenced here: PBMCs from the stem cell graft donor, sampled from the stem cell graft. Receptors originate from a human donor who donated a stem cell graft to a child with acute myeloid leukemia. Each CDR3 is given without its conserved first and last residue. Fields, in order: V gene, J gene, CDR3 protein.

>TRBV20-1|TRBJ1-5
SAPDPRGSQHQPQH
>TRBV28|TRBJ1-2
ASSLGFGVTGHGYT
>TRBV5-5|TRBJ2-5
ASSFRGLGETQY
>TRBV5-1|TRBJ2-1
ASSWTGGQSQF
>TRBV5-6|TRBJ2-3
ASSSRDPSRGDTQY
>TRBV20-1|TRBJ1-1
SARDLRANTEAF
>TRBV7-9|TRBJ1-1
ASSLANRGNTEAF
>TRBV6-1|TRBJ1-3
ASRDDTGNTIY
>TRBV7-2|TRBJ1-4
ASSLEQVGGKLF
>TRBV12-3/TRBV12-4|TRBJ2-1
ACLPSVSSFNEQF
>TRBV29-1|TRBJ1-1
SVGELIMNTEAF
>TRBV15|TRBJ1-4
ATSRDLAGAYNEKLF
>TRBV20-1|TRBJ2-5
SARDRALGGKTQY
>TRBV4-3|TRBJ1-5
ASSQGWGYINQPQH
>TRBV7-3|TRBJ2-4
ASSLAPGGENIQY
>TRBV4-3|TRBJ2-2
ASSQDKDVGELF
>TRBV25-1|TRBJ1-6
ASWTGDGNSPLH
>TRBV7-9|TRBJ1-4
ASSLGGPRTNEKLF
>TRBV6-6|TRBJ2-5
ASTGGFQETQY
>TRBV4-3|TRBJ2-7
ASSQDPSGSRTSYEQY
>TRBV12-3/TRBV12-4|TRBJ2-1
ASSGALGFGNEQF
>TRBV20-1|TRBJ1-2
SARDPDYGYT
>TRBV29-1|TRBJ1-2
SVERASGYT
>TRBV20-1|TRBJ1-5
SAKSGTGGQPQH
>TRBV20-1|TRBJ2-3
SARSGGGGGYY
>TRBV9|TRBJ2-7
ASSAGSEKY
>TRBV20-1|TRBJ1-5
SARRGNNQPQH
>TRBV29-1|TRBJ1-1
SAEGQGVGTEAF
>TRBV6-1|TRBJ1-1
ASSENRMNTEAF
>TRBV20-1|TRBJ2-1
SATLGLRDNEQF
>TRBV6-5|TRBJ1-1
ASSYTGPLNTEAF
>TRBV27|TRBJ2-1
ASSFSVEYSEF
>TRBV11-2|TRBJ2-1
ASSPGGETDYNEQF
>TRBV20-1|TRBJ2-3
SARSEGVADTQY
>TRBV20-1|TRBJ1-4
SARGLERSGRKLF
>TRBV9|TRBJ1-6
ASSASGTGNNSPLH